This entry features one T cell receptor (beta chain) sequence. Its antigen is unidentified. This sample was taken from a study of T cell responses to AZD1222 COVID-19 vaccine. With 1 base clipped from V and 4 bases from J, the junction kept 9 bases outside the gene matches. This CDR3 comprises 17 residues. Per the germline V gene, CDR1 is LGHDT and CDR2 is YNNKEL (reference sequence). Generated by immunoSEQ multiplex PCR, the TCRdb table keeps only in-frame clones and is missing some. Of some 96,000 clones detected, roughly 90% appear once; the ten largest clones hold less than 3.5%. Study results and limitations: None of the repertoires were sampled until the peak T cell response had passed. Spike-specific TCR depth and breadth grew after two AZD1222 doses. The donors showed a predominance of white British ancestry and of females, with possible underestimation of clonal diversity. Of spike-specific TCRs, nearly half reportedly target regions left unmutated in variants.

This TCR derives from an adult in good health. The chain carries TRBV3-1 (or the pseudogene TRBV3-2) and TRBJ2-5, with TRBD2 matching over 10 bases. The source was peripheral blood, collected on day 0 of AZD1222 vaccination. DNA of the CDR3: TGTGCCAGCAGCCAAGGGGGCCTAGCGGGAGACATAGAGACCCAGTACTTC. This encodes CASSQGGLAGDIETQYF.